This passage covers 18 T cell receptor beta chains from one sample sequenced in a study of control samples from healthy donors and cancer patients. The data were produced by immunoSEQ multiplex PCR, yet TCRdb's version contains in-frame clones alone and is incomplete. Found here are 150,000 to 200,000 clones, 90% to 95% of them singletons; the top ten hold roughly 1.3%. Sequencing was done on a sample of blood. Source of these receptors: a woman aged 18-29 years in good health.

This sequence joins TRBV5-1 and TRBJ2-7; D is ambiguous. This CDR3 region has 15 residues. CDR1 and CDR2 (germline): SGHRS, YFSETQ. Trimming stripped 0 bases from V and 0 bases from J, with 10 bases between. CDR3 protein: CASSLDNWSSYEQYF. The CDR3, as DNA: TGCGCCAGCAGCTTGGATAACTGGAGCTCCTACGAGCAGTACTTC.

The chain recombines TRBV6-6 with TRBJ1-5; D perhaps matches TRBD1 (6 bases). The CDR3 consists of 14 residues. Trimming removed 7 bases from V and 6 bases from J, with 16 bases in between. Germline V gene data show CDR1 as MNHNY and CDR2 as SVGAGI (reference sequence). CDR3 sequence: CASTITRGGQPQHF. CDR3 sequence (DNA): TGTGCCAGCACCATTACCAGGGGCGGTCAGCCCCAGCATTTT.

CDR3 DNA: TGTGCCAGCAGCTTGGCTTTCGGGGGACTACCCTATGGCTACACCTTC. It translates to CASSLAFGGLPYGYTF. The genes are TRBV5-5 and TRBJ1-2, with D possibly being TRBD1 (5 bases). Germline CDR1 is SGHKS and CDR2 is YYEKEE (reference sequence). The CDR3 has 16 amino acids. Trimming removed 0 bases at V and 4 bases at J, with 16 bases between.

The chain joins TRBV5-1 to TRBJ2-2; the D is unclear. The CDR3 is 13 amino acids. Germline-derived CDR1 and CDR2 are SGHRS and YFSETQ. V lost 3 bases and J 4 bases, leaving 7 bases between the germline ends. This CDR3 is CASSSDLTGELFF. The CDR3 DNA reads as TGCGCCAGCAGCTCAGATCTCACCGGGGAGCTGTTTTTT. The variable domain in full, with the rest retrieved from reference TRBV5-1 and TRBJ2-2, is KAGVTQTPRYLIKTRGQQVTLSCSPISGHRSVSWYQQTPGQGLQFLFEYFSETQRNKGNFPGRFSGRQFSNSRSEMNVSTLELGDSALYLCASSSDLTGELFFGEGSRLTVL.

The V gene is TRBV19, the J gene TRBJ1-2; D call uncertain. The length of the CDR3 is 14 residues. Trimming shortened V by 1 base and J by 2 bases, and 8 bases separated the two germline ends. Germline V gene data show CDR1 as LNHDA and CDR2 as SQIVND (reference sequence). CDR3 region: CASSIARLNYGYTF. Here the CDR3 DNA reads TGTGCCAGTAGTATAGCCAGGTTGAACTATGGCTACACCTTC.

This chain links TRBV11-2 with TRBJ2-1, with D perhaps TRBD1 or TRBD2 (5 bases each). This CDR3 is built from 15 residues. Deletions cut 2 bases from V and 9 bases from J, with 17 bases between. The germline V gene encodes CDR1 SGHAT and CDR2 FQNNGV. This chain's CDR3 is CASSLTGTPLGEQFF. CDR3 DNA sequence: TGTGCCAGCAGCTTAACCGGGACGCCCCTAGGTGAGCAGTTCTTC. The whole variable domain, filled in from reference TRBV11-2 and TRBJ2-1, reads EAGVAQSPRYKIIEKRQSVAFWCNPISGHATLYWYQQILGQGPKLLIQFQNNGVVDDSQLPKDRFSAERLKGVDSTLKIQPAKLEDSAVYLCASSLTGTPLGEQFFGPGTRLTVL.

The chain has TRBV29-1 and TRBJ2-3, with no clear D. The CDR3 contains 13 residues. Germline-derived CDR1 and CDR2 are SQVTM and ANQGSEA. V was cut by 4 bases and J by 1 base, with 9 bases left in between. CDR3 protein: CSVVIARTDTQYF. The CDR3 nucleotides read TGCAGCGTTGTTATTGCGCGCACAGATACGCAGTATTTT.

The V gene is TRBV6-5, the J gene TRBJ2-3, with a possible D match to TRBD1 (6 bases). The CDR3 is 15 residues long. V lost 7 bases, J lost 10 bases, and 24 bases lay in between. The germline gives CDR1 MNHEY, CDR2 SVGAGI. CDR3 sequence (DNA): TGTGCCAGCACGCCCCGTAGGCCCCAAGGGGGTGCGCAGTATTTT. As protein: CASTPRRPQGGAQYF.

The chain couples TRBV19 to TRBJ2-3; possible D gene TRBD2, 6 bases. The length of the CDR3 is 15 residues. V lost 0 bases, J lost 4 bases, and 11 bases lay in between. CDR1 is LNHDA, CDR2 SQIVND, per germline (reference sequence). The CDR3 DNA reads as TGTGCCAGTAGTATAGATGGGCGGGGAGCAGATACGCAGTATTTT. Protein: CASSIDGRGADTQYF.

The CDR3: CASRYTGSNYGYTF. For the CDR3, the DNA is TGTGCCAGTAGATACACAGGGAGCAACTATGGCTACACCTTC. The genes are TRBV19 and TRBJ1-2; D perhaps matches TRBD1 (6 bases). The CDR3 consists of 14 residues. The germline V gene has CDR1 LNHDA and CDR2 SQIVND (reference sequence). The ends were cut back, 6 bases at V and 2 bases at J, with 13 bases in the middle.

This clone was seen only once. The chain carries TRBV9 and TRBJ2-1; 9 bases map to TRBD2. V was clipped by 0 bases and J by 5 bases; unmatched bases: 6. Germline assignment: CDR1 SGDLS and CDR2 YYNGEE. The CDR3 loop spans 16 amino acids. CDR3 nucleotides: TGTGCCAGCAGCGTAGGGTTAGCGGGGGAACACAATGAGCAGTTCTTC. Encoded protein: CASSVGLAGEHNEQFF.

The rearrangement uses TRBV4-2 and TRBJ1-1; possibly TRBD1 for D (5 bases). Trimming took 3 bases from V and 1 from J, leaving 12 bases between them. In germline, CDR1 is LGHNA, CDR2 YNFKEQ. This CDR3 is built from 15 residues. The CDR3 spells CASSQMTDTNTEAFF. CDR3 DNA: TGTGCCAGCAGCCAGATGACAGATACGAACACTGAAGCTTTCTTT.

This clone showed up just once. The chain couples TRBV5-1 to TRBJ2-7, with a tentative D call TRBD2 (7 bases). Germline loops: CDR1 SGHRS, CDR2 YFSETQ. The CDR3 is made up of 15 amino acids. With 2 bases removed from V and 2 bases from J, the gap between germline ends came to 14 bases. CDR3 in DNA: TGCGCCAGCAGCTTTCGCGGGGGCACGACCTACGAGCAGTACTTC. Translated, it gives CASSFRGGTTYEQYF.

This chain joins TRBV5-5 and TRBJ2-1, with 7 bases that match TRBD2. Germline V gives CDR1 SGHKS, CDR2 YYEKEE (reference sequence). The CDR3 sequence is 13 residues long. The J segment lost 12 bases and the V segment lost 3 bases, leaving 9 bases of the junction unmatched. This CDR3 is CASSWGGETGQFF. DNA for the CDR3: TGTGCCAGCAGCTGGGGAGGGGAAACAGGGCAGTTCTTC.

The chain carries TRBV27 and TRBJ1-2; weak D call: TRBD1 (6 bases). V lost 5 bases and J 4 bases, leaving 20 bases between the germline ends. The CDR3 runs 16 residues. CDR1 and CDR2 from the germline V gene are MNHEY and SMNVEV (reference sequence). The CDR3 spells CASSKGAQDRFYGYTF. The CDR3 coding sequence is TGTGCCAGCAGTAAAGGGGCCCAAGACAGGTTCTATGGCTACACCTTC.

This sequence joins TRBV19 and TRBJ1-2, with 8 bases that match TRBD1. The CDR3 has 14 residues. Looked up from germline, CDR1 is LNHDA and CDR2 is SQIVND (reference sequence). Germline trimming cut 7 bases from V and 7 bases from J; bases unmatched to any gene: 11. The CDR3 protein is CASNYGSGGSGYTF. CDR3 nucleotide sequence: TGTGCCAGTAACTATGGTTCAGGGGGCTCTGGCTACACCTTC.

This chain uses TRBV19 with TRBJ2-3, with 10 bases fitting TRBD1. The V and J ends lost 4 bases and 7 bases, in that order; junction bases with no gene match: 5. Per germline, CDR1 LNHDA and CDR2 SQIVND (reference sequence). The CDR3 covers 14 residues. The CDR3 DNA is TGTGCCAGTAGTACCCGACAGGGGGCGCATACGCAGTATTTT. It specifies CASSTRQGAHTQYF.

This clone was observed once. The V and J genes are TRBV12-3 or TRBV12-4 and TRBJ2-3; the match to TRBD1 covers 7 bases. This CDR3 is 13 amino acids long. Trimming cost V 6 bases and J 6 bases; bases outside gene matches: 6. This CDR3 reads CASSRTGSDTQYF. CDR3 sequence (DNA): TGTGCCAGCAGCCGGACAGGATCGGATACGCAGTATTTT.